This T cell receptor beta chain was sequenced during a study of cytomegalovirus exposure and HLA in healthy donors. The CDR3 covers 17 residues. Germline-derived CDR1 and CDR2 are LGHNA and YSLEER. Trimming took off 0 bases at V and 4 bases at J, with 16 bases between the two ends. This clone was seen just once. The target antigen is unknown. The study, taken as a whole, reports: Cytomegalovirus-associated TCR beta chains were listed, numbering some 150. In vitro assays verified that three CMV-associated chains recognized CMV antigens specifically. The study found most TCR sequences rare, yet found some public TCRs in many donors.

Donors were drawn from the approximately 120-subject validation cohort, separate from the roughly 700-subject first cohort. The method was immunoSEQ multiplex PCR; TCRdb's version includes in-frame clones alone and lacks a portion of them. The sample contains hundreds of thousands of clones, about 87% of which appear only once. The chain is built from TRBV4-3 and TRBJ1-5; D may be TRBD1 (6 bases). The sequence came from a man aged 18 to 29 in good health and CMV-seronegative. Sequenced input: PBMCs. CDR3 protein: CASSQDRGGMANQPQHF. The CDR3 DNA reads TGCGCCAGCAGCCAAGATAGGGGGGGCATGGCTAATCAGCCCCAGCATTTT.